The next 19 T cell receptor beta chains were all read from a single sample in a study of OX40 agonist ivuxolimab in advanced cancers. Only in-frame clones appear in the TCRdb table, and some are missing; sequencing was by immunoSEQ multiplex PCR. The sample shows about 80,000 clones, 75% to 90% of them seen only once. This specimen was CD4+ or CD8+ T cells sorted from blood, taken in a trial of the OX40 agonist ivuxolimab. Every receptor here comes from an adult with an advanced solid tumor such as melanoma, head and neck, liver or kidney cancer.

The chain employs TRBV5-1 and TRBJ2-5, with D perhaps matching TRBD2 (7 bases). CDR1 is SGHRS, CDR2 YFSETQ, per germline. With 0 bases removed from V and 2 bases from J, the gap between germline ends came to 14 bases. The CDR3 runs 16 residues. CDR3 amino acids: CASSLGGGGPQETQYF. The CDR3 nucleotides are TGCGCCAGCAGCTTGGGCGGCGGGGGCCCGCAAGAGACCCAGTACTTC.

J is TRBJ2-7 and V is TRBV6-1; 8 nucleotides align to TRBD1. Germline values: CDR1 MNHNS, CDR2 SASEGT. V was pared by 2 bases and J by 7 bases, with 10 bases of the junction left unmatched. The CDR3 consists of 15 residues. CDR3 in amino acids: CASSERWQGAREQYF. The CDR3 DNA follows: TGTGCCAGCAGTGAAAGGTGGCAGGGGGCGCGAGAGCAGTACTTC.

About this clone: Other DNA sequences within the sample encode an identical CDR3. V gene TRBV18 combines with J gene TRBJ1-1; D remains ambiguous. The CDR3 has 12 residues. V gave up 6 bases and J gave up 2 bases, with 7 bases separating them. Germline V gene sequence: CDR1 KGHSH, CDR2 LQKENI. This CDR3 reads CASSRTNTEAFF. For the CDR3, the DNA is TGTGCCAGCTCCCGGACTAACACTGAAGCTTTCTTT.

The CDR3 DNA is TGTGCCAGTAGGGGAGGGGACAAATATAATTCACCCCTCCACTTT. It yields the protein CASRGGDKYNSPLHF. The chain couples TRBV19 to TRBJ1-6, with TRBD1 as a possible D gene (6 bases). This CDR3 contains 15 residues. Looked up from germline, CDR1 is LNHDA and CDR2 is SQIVND (reference sequence). Between the trimmed V and J ends, which lost 6 bases and 4 bases, there was a span of 13 bases.

V and J are TRBV19 and TRBJ2-1, with D unresolved. Trimming removed 3 bases from V and 10 bases from J, with 10 bases in between. There are 12 residues in the CDR3. Germline CDR1 and CDR2: LNHDA and SQIVND (reference sequence). CDR3 residues: CASSMTPREQFF. Written as DNA, the CDR3 is TGTGCCAGTAGTATGACCCCCCGGGAGCAGTTCTTC. The whole variable domain, filled in from reference TRBV19 and TRBJ2-1, reads DGGITQSPKYLFRKEGQNVTLSCEQNLNHDAMYWYRQDPGQGLRLIYYSQIVNDFQKGDIAEGYSVSREKKESFPLTVTSAQKNPTAFYLCASSMTPREQFFGPGTRLTVL.

The CDR3 reads CAIRDTGELFF. CDR3 sequence (DNA): TGTGCCATCAGGGATACCGGGGAGCTGTTTTTT. The chain carries TRBV10-3 and TRBJ2-2; D is unresolved. Germline CDR1 is ENHRY and CDR2 is SYGVKD. CDR3 length: 11 amino acids. Trimming removed 6 bases at V and 5 bases at J, with 4 bases between.

The CDR3 coding sequence is TGTGCCAGCAGCCTAGGACAGGCGATCGAGCAGTACTTC. Its translation: CASSLGQAIEQYF. The chain is built from TRBV5-4 and TRBJ2-7, with 7 nucleotides matching TRBD1. The length of the CDR3 is 13 residues. J lost 6 bases, V lost 4 bases, and 7 bases had no gene match. Germline V gene lookup returns CDR1 SGHNT and CDR2 YYREEE (reference sequence).

The rearrangement joins TRBV2 to TRBJ1-6; perhaps TRBD1 as D (5 bases). The CDR3 is 14 residues long. Trimming took off 2 bases at V and 7 bases at J, with 9 bases between the two ends. The germline V gene encodes CDR1 SNHLY and CDR2 FYNNEI. The CDR3 DNA sequence: TGTGCCAGCAGTGAACAGGGAGGAAATTCACCCCTCCACTTT. The encoded protein is CASSEQGGNSPLHF.

This chain uses TRBV20-1 with TRBJ2-3; tentatively, D is TRBD1 (5 bases). V was trimmed by 7 bases and J by 4 bases, leaving 9 bases between them. There are 11 residues in the CDR3. The V gene's germline CDR1 is DFQATT and CDR2 SNEGSKA (reference sequence). The CDR3 loop is CSGQGPDTQYF. DNA of the CDR3: TGCAGTGGTCAGGGTCCAGATACGCAGTATTTT.

This clone was counted a single time. The chain links TRBV9 to TRBJ1-2; D gene ambiguous. V was pared by 4 bases and J by 4 bases, with 11 bases between. This CDR3 has 13 residues. Germline V gene sequence: CDR1 SGDLS, CDR2 YYNGEE. CDR3 protein: CASSLTEGYGYTF. The CDR3 DNA reads as TGTGCCAGCAGCTTAACGGAGGGCTATGGCTACACCTTC.

The V and J genes are TRBV18 and TRBJ2-5; D is tentatively TRBD1 or TRBD2 (6 bases each). This CDR3 contains 15 residues. Per the germline V gene, CDR1 is KGHSH and CDR2 is LQKENI. V was cut by 0 bases and J by 2 bases, with 10 bases left in between. The CDR3 sequence: CASSPPKGGQETQYF. The CDR3, as DNA: TGTGCCAGCTCACCACCGAAGGGGGGACAAGAGACCCAGTACTTC.

This chain connects TRBV19 to TRBJ2-5, with TRBD2 matching 10 bases. The CDR3 has 17 amino acids. V shed 5 bases, J shed 5 bases, and the junction held 14 bases outside the gene matches. Germline V gives CDR1 LNHDA, CDR2 SQIVND (reference sequence). DNA for the CDR3: TGTGCCAGTAGTGCAGACTTGCTAGCGGGAGTTTCTGAGACCCAGTACTTC. The encoded protein is CASSADLLAGVSETQYF. Combining the CDR3 with reference TRBV19 and TRBJ2-5 gives the whole variable domain DGGITQSPKYLFRKEGQNVTLSCEQNLNHDAMYWYRQDPGQGLRLIYYSQIVNDFQKGDIAEGYSVSREKKESFPLTVTSAQKNPTAFYLCASSADLLAGVSETQYFGPGTRLLVL.

The chain uses TRBV7-3 and TRBJ1-1; D is possibly TRBD1 (5 bases). The ends were cut back, 6 bases at V and 4 bases at J, with 15 bases in the middle. Germline assignment: CDR1 SGHTA and CDR2 FQGTGA. This CDR3 contains 14 residues. The CDR3, as DNA: TGTGCCAGCAGGGTTACGGGACCGCGCACTGAAGCTTTCTTT. Translating gives CASRVTGPRTEAFF.

The chain carries TRBV2 and TRBJ2-1, with TRBD2 identical over 8 bases. Trimming cost V 6 bases and J 0 bases; bases outside gene matches: 4. Per germline, CDR1 SNHLY and CDR2 FYNNEI. This CDR3 region has 15 residues. CDR3 sequence reads: CASSGGLGSYNEQFF. The CDR3, as DNA: TGTGCCAGCAGCGGGGGACTAGGCTCCTACAATGAGCAGTTCTTC. Looking up the rest from reference TRBV2 and TRBJ2-1 gives the full variable domain: EPEVTQTPSHQVTQMGQEVILRCVPISNHLYFYWYRQILGQKVEFLVSFYNNEISEKSEIFDDQFSVERPDGSNFTLKIRSTKLEDSAMYFCASSGGLGSYNEQFFGPGTRLTVL.

The rearrangement links TRBV5-6 to TRBJ2-3; maybe TRBD2 (6 bases). The CDR3 runs to 16 residues. Trimming shortened V by 0 bases and J by 3 bases, and 14 bases separated the two germline ends. The germline CDR1 and CDR2 sequences are SGHDT and YYEEEE. The CDR3 DNA reads as TGTGCCAGCAGCTTGGGGGGAGGCGGGAAAACAGATACGCAGTATTTT. Translating gives CASSLGGGGKTDTQYF.

The chain is built from TRBV5-1 and TRBJ2-1, with a possible D match to TRBD2 (6 bases). CDR3 length: 15 amino acids. Germline CDR1 SGHRS, CDR2 YFSETQ. Trimming pared 1 base from V and 9 bases from J, leaving 17 bases between. The CDR3 nucleotides are TGCGCCAGCAGCTTGAGTACGATTGACGGGGGTGAGCAGTTCTTC. It is translated as CASSLSTIDGGEQFF.

This clone was picked up one time. The chain links TRBV19 to TRBJ2-5, with 9 bases identical to TRBD1. CDR3 size: 14 residues. V lost 4 bases to trimming and J lost 4 bases; unmatched junction nucleotides: 4. Germline V CDR1 and CDR2: LNHDA, SQIVND (reference sequence). The CDR3 loop reads CASSNRGRVETQYF. In DNA, the CDR3 is TGTGCCAGTAGTAACAGGGGGCGGGTAGAGACCCAGTACTTC.

This chain joins TRBV7-9 and TRBJ2-2, with no clear D. Germline V gives CDR1 SEHNR, CDR2 FQNEAQ (reference sequence). The CDR3 consists of 14 residues. Trimming took off 3 bases at V and 5 bases at J, with 10 bases between the two ends. This CDR3 is CASSFDLPTGELFF. DNA of the CDR3: TGTGCCAGCAGCTTCGATCTCCCAACCGGGGAGCTGTTTTTT.

The rearrangement joins TRBV9 to TRBJ2-1; 9 bases agree with TRBD2. There are 16 residues in the CDR3. With 4 bases clipped from V and 7 bases from J, the junction kept 12 bases outside the gene matches. Germline-derived CDR1 and CDR2 are SGDLS and YYNGEE. The CDR3, as DNA: TGTGCCAGCAGCCGATCTTTAGCGGGAGATGTAAATGAGCAGTTCTTC. This encodes CASSRSLAGDVNEQFF.